The 28 T cell receptor beta chains below come from one sample, sequenced in a study of molecular identifiers for immune sequencing clone quantification. Each CDR3 protein gets one entry after TCRdb re-called the PCR reads with MiXCR. The data show more than 250,000 distinct CDR3 sequences, 20% to 25% seen once. The source material was naive CD8+ T cells from blood, with Jurkat cell RNA spiked in. Subset here: FACS-sorted CD8+CD4-CCR7+CD45RA+ naive T cells. Source of these receptors: a human donor in good health. Some libraries in this study had Jurkat cell RNA spiked in.

This clonotype was observed many times. A junction boundary mismatches the germline segment, possibly from a read error. The V and J genes are TRBV7-8 and TRBJ1-4; D might be TRBD1 (6 bases). In germline, CDR1 is SGHVS, CDR2 FQNEAQ. CDR3 length equals 17 residues. The CDR3 protein is CASSLAGTTATNEKLFF. Here the CDR3 DNA reads TGTGCCAGCAGTTTAGCCGGGACAACTGCAACTAATGAAAAACTGTTTTTT.

This clonotype has a handful of counts. The rearrangement uses TRBV7-9 and TRBJ2-1, with 11 bases that match TRBD1. V dropped 2 bases and J dropped 12; count of bases not matched to a gene: 12. There are 16 residues in the CDR3. Germline V gene sequence: CDR1 SEHNR, CDR2 FQNEAQ (reference sequence). CDR3 loop: CASSLSGTGGSRGQFF. CDR3 DNA: TGTGCCAGCAGCTTATCCGGGACAGGGGGATCCAGGGGGCAGTTCTTC.

This chain links TRBV27 with TRBJ2-7; either TRBD1 or TRBD2 may fit D (5 bases each). V lost 3 bases, J lost 7 bases, and 22 bases lay in between. CDR1 MNHEY and CDR2 SMNVEV come from the germline V gene (reference sequence). This CDR3 region has 16 residues. CDR3 loop: CASSFPTGTGLREQYF. CDR3 nucleotide sequence: TGTGCCAGCAGTTTCCCGACCGGGACGGGGCTGCGGGAGCAGTACTTC.

This clonotype was observed once. A much larger clone sits a single nucleotide away, making a read error possible. CDR3 loop: CATGEDTGLVTDTQYF. The CDR3, as DNA: TGTGCCACCGGTGAAGACACGGGACTAGTCACAGATACGCAGTATTTT. The chain links TRBV24-1 to TRBJ2-3; 8 nucleotides line up with TRBD2. Germline values: CDR1 KGHDR, CDR2 SFDVKD. This CDR3 comprises 16 residues.

As concerns this clonotype: This sequence may be a read error, since a much larger clone differs from it by one base. This chain joins TRBV15 and TRBJ2-3; 9 bases agree with TRBD1. In germline, CDR1 is LNHNV, CDR2 YYDKDF (reference sequence). This CDR3 contains 17 residues. In nucleotides, the CDR3 is TGTGCCACCAGCAGATATCCCCCCGGGACAGGGACAGATACGCGGTATTTT. Amino acids: CATSRYPPGTGTDTRYF.

At least ten counts were recorded for this clonotype. The chain carries TRBV27 and TRBJ1-5; the D gene is possibly TRBD1 (5 bases). CDR1 is MNHEY, CDR2 SMNVEV, per germline (reference sequence). The CDR3 spans 14 residues. Trimming stripped 3 bases from V and 6 bases from J, with 12 bases between. As DNA, the CDR3 is TGTGCCAGCAGTTTTAACCAGGGTGTTCAGCCCCAGCATTTT. The encoded protein is CASSFNQGVQPQHF.

On this clonotype: This sequence may be a read error, since a much larger clone differs from it by one base. The rearrangement links TRBV7-9 to TRBJ1-4; D is unclear. CDR3 length equals 14 residues. The germline V gene encodes CDR1 SEHNR and CDR2 FQNEAQ (reference sequence). Trimming took off 3 bases at V and 7 bases at J, with 12 bases between the two ends. The CDR3 nucleotides read TGTGCCAGCAGCTTGTCCAGTCATCGTGAAAAACTGTTTTTT. Its protein product is CASSLSSHREKLFF.

Note on this clonotype: Given a much more abundant clone one base away, this may be a read error. This chain uses TRBV28 with TRBJ2-1; no clear D gene. Looked up from germline, CDR1 is MDHEN and CDR2 is SYDVKM. Deletions cut 10 bases from V and 0 bases from J, with 7 bases between. This CDR3 has 12 residues. The CDR3 here is CAIRVSYNEQFF. CDR3 coding DNA: TGTGCCATCCGCGTCTCCTACAATGAGCAGTTCTTC.

This clonotype was recorded many times. The V call is TRBV25-1, the J call TRBJ2-7, with 13 bases identical to TRBD2. Unmatched junction bases numbered 5, after V lost 6 bases and J lost 9 bases. The CDR3 totals 13 residues. The germline gives CDR1 MGHDK, CDR2 SYGVNS. The CDR3 here is CASRLAGGLAQYF. As DNA, the CDR3 is TGTGCCAGCAGACTAGCGGGAGGGCTGGCGCAGTACTTC.

There are many counts of this clonotype. CDR3 DNA sequence: TGCGCCAGCAGCTTTTGGGGGGCGAGTGCAGATACGCAGTATTTT. Protein: CASSFWGASADTQYF. This rearrangement joins TRBV5-1 to TRBJ2-3; D tentatively fits TRBD1 or TRBD2 (6 bases each). The CDR3 runs to 15 residues. Between the trimmed V and J ends, which lost 2 bases and 4 bases, there was a span of 14 bases. Germline-derived CDR1 and CDR2 are SGHRS and YFSETQ. The entire variable domain, with the rest obtained from reference TRBV5-1 and TRBJ2-3, is as follows: KAGVTQTPRYLIKTRGQQVTLSCSPISGHRSVSWYQQTPGQGLQFLFEYFSETQRNKGNFPGRFSGRQFSNSRSEMNVSTLELGDSALYLCASSFWGASADTQYFGPGTRLTVL.

Points on this clonotype: A much more abundant neighbour one base away suggests this may be a read error. V gene TRBV7-2 combines with J gene TRBJ2-7; 8 bases line up with TRBD1. CDR3 size: 15 residues. J gave up 2 bases and V 8 bases, and 11 bases lay outside the gene matches. Germline values: CDR1 SGHTA, CDR2 FQGNSA. The CDR3 reads CASGPWTGPTYEQYF. The CDR3 DNA follows: TGTGCCAGCGGCCCTTGGACAGGGCCCACCTACGAGCAGTACTTC.

The V call is TRBV30, the J call TRBJ2-1; maybe TRBD1 (5 bases). The ends were cut back, 8 bases at V and 0 bases at J, with 17 bases in the middle. The CDR3 has 15 amino acids. Germline CDR1 reads GTSNPN; CDR2 reads SVGIG (reference sequence). The CDR3 DNA is TGTGCCCGGGCACAAGGGGTTTCCTCCTACAATGAGCAGTTCTTC. Translating gives CARAQGVSSYNEQFF.

This clonotype appeared once. Just one base apart from a much larger clone, this may be a read error. This chain links TRBV30 with TRBJ1-1; 10 nucleotides match TRBD1. CDR1 and CDR2 from the germline V gene are GTSNPN and SVGIG (reference sequence). The CDR3 length is 14 residues. CDR3 amino acids: CAWNLGQGNIEAFF. DNA of the CDR3: TGTGCCTGGAACCTGGGACAGGGGAACATTGAAGCTTTCTTT.

About this clonotype: A much larger clone differs from this one at a single base, so this may be a read error. This sequence joins TRBV20-1 and TRBJ2-2, with 8 nucleotides matching TRBD1. This CDR3 is 14 amino acids long. Germline CDR1 and CDR2: DFQATT and SNEGSKA (reference sequence). The CDR3 nucleotides read TGCGGTGCTAGAGATTTCGGGCAGGGGGCAAAGCTGTTTTTT. It specifies CGARDFGQGAKLFF.

This clonotype was found many times. The rearrangement joins TRBV11-2 to TRBJ1-1; D not certain. From germline, CDR1 is SGHAT and CDR2 FQNNGV. The CDR3 consists of 12 residues. Trimming stripped 1 base from V and 7 bases from J, with 7 bases between. The CDR3 reads CASSLGEGEAFF. The CDR3, as DNA: TGTGCCAGCAGCTTAGGCGAAGGTGAAGCTTTCTTT.

In its sample, this clonotype was seen a few times. The chain is built from TRBV14 and TRBJ1-6; tentatively, D is TRBD1 (5 bases). This CDR3 spans 14 amino acids. With 1 base removed from V and 10 bases from J, the gap between germline ends came to 11 bases. Germline values: CDR1 SGHDN, CDR2 FVKESK. Here the CDR3 reads CASSQVGTGSPLHF. In DNA, the CDR3 is TGTGCCAGCAGCCAAGTAGGGACTGGGTCACCCCTCCACTTT.

In its sample, this clonotype was seen a few times. J is TRBJ2-3 and V is TRBV20-1; 11 positions agree with TRBD2. The germline V gene encodes CDR1 DFQATT and CDR2 SNEGSKA (reference sequence). After removal of 2 bases from V and 5 bases from J, the junction contained 9 bases not matched to a gene. The CDR3 contains 16 residues. The CDR3 sequence is CSARRWTGTSGDTQYF. Here the CDR3 DNA reads TGCAGTGCTAGACGCTGGACAGGGACTAGCGGAGATACGCAGTATTTT.

This clonotype was picked up many times. V usage is TRBV7-9 and J usage is TRBJ2-7; 10 bases are a match to TRBD2. Germline CDR1 SEHNR, CDR2 FQNEAQ (reference sequence). V dropped 7 bases and J dropped 5; count of bases not matched to a gene: 8. CDR3 length: 14 residues. The CDR3, as DNA: TGTGCCAGCACCCCCGGGACTAGCGACGACGAGCAGTACTTC. It translates to CASTPGTSDDEQYF.

Only a few counts were recorded for this clonotype. The chain uses TRBV19 and TRBJ1-1, with 9 nucleotides matching TRBD1. CDR1 and CDR2 from the germline V gene are LNHDA and SQIVND (reference sequence). Trimming cost V 4 bases and J 3 bases; bases outside gene matches: 9. This CDR3 is built from 16 residues. DNA of the CDR3: TGTGCCAGTAGTACCGGACAGGGGCTGGTGGACACTGAAGCTTTCTTT. Translation: CASSTGQGLVDTEAFF.

V and J are TRBV10-1 and TRBJ2-5; D perhaps matches TRBD1 (5 bases). Looked up from germline, CDR1 is WNHNN and CDR2 is SYGVQD (reference sequence). The CDR3 loop spans 13 amino acids. Between the trimmed V and J ends, which lost 5 bases and 2 bases, there was a span of 9 bases. CDR3 coding DNA: TGCGCCAGCAGTCAGGGCGGACAAGAGACCCAGTACTTC. Amino acids: CASSQGGQETQYF.

This clonotype was detected a few times. The V call is TRBV2, the J call TRBJ2-7; D gene unclear. The CDR3 loop spans 12 amino acids. CDR1 and CDR2 (germline): SNHLY, FYNNEI. Trimming left V 3 bases short and J 2 bases short, with 5 bases between. Written as DNA, the CDR3 is TGTGCCAGCAGTGATATTGCCTACGAGCAGTACTTC. As protein: CASSDIAYEQYF.

V usage is TRBV7-2 and J usage is TRBJ2-1, with D unclear. Germline assignment: CDR1 SGHTA and CDR2 FQGNSA. V was shortened by 7 bases and J by 6 bases, with 19 bases between the two germline ends. CDR3 length equals 15 residues. Written as DNA, the CDR3 is TGTGCCAGCACCCCTACCCGCGTCCGAGGCAATGAGCAGTTCTTC. This translates into CASTPTRVRGNEQFF.

This clonotype was seen just once. With a much larger clone just one base away, this may be a read error. The chain recombines TRBV29-1 with TRBJ2-4, with 9 positions matching TRBD1. The CDR3 contains 15 residues. Trimming at V came to 6 bases and at J to 13 bases, leaving 19 bases not matched to a gene. Germline V gene data show CDR1 as SQVTM and CDR2 as ANQGSEA. The CDR3 sequence is CSVVWTGATYNEQYF. In DNA form, the CDR3 reads TGCAGCGTAGTCTGGACAGGGGCCACCTACAATGAGCAGTACTTC.

A word on this clonotype: A read error may explain this, as a much larger clone is one base away. The chain links TRBV5-3 to TRBJ2-7; D is unclear. TRBV5-3 is an ORF for which the function is uncertain. The CDR3 has 13 amino acids. The CDR3 bases are TGTGCCAGCAGCACCGACATGAACTACGAGCGGTACTTC. It yields the protein CASSTDMNYERYF.

Comment on this clonotype: One junction end does not reproduce the germline sequence, and a read error may be involved. This sequence joins TRBV7-6 and TRBJ2-7; 7 nucleotides line up with TRBD2. Germline V gene lookup returns CDR1 SGHVS and CDR2 FNYEAQ. The CDR3 is 15 amino acids. CDR3 in DNA: TGTGCCAGCGGCTTAGAGGCGGGAGCTGGTGGCGAGCAGTACTTC. Residues: CASGLEAGAGGEQYF.

Comment on this clonotype: Being one base from a much bigger clone, this may be a read error. V usage is TRBV4-1 and J usage is TRBJ1-1; no reliable D call. The germline V gene encodes CDR1 MGHRA and CDR2 YSYEKL. V was trimmed by 4 bases and J by 7 bases, leaving 19 bases between them. CDR3 length: 15 residues. Here the CDR3 DNA reads TGCGCCAGCAGCCGGTCGTTTAACGATGCAAGTGAAGCTTTCTTT. Encoded protein: CASSRSFNDASEAFF.

Points on this clonotype: As the CDR3 is not closed by the conserved phenylalanine or tryptophan, this likely results from a read error. This chain joins TRBV4-1 and TRBJ2-6; D is unresolved. V gave up 3 bases and J gave up 1 base, with 7 bases separating them. Looked up from germline, CDR1 is MGHRA and CDR2 is YSYEKL. The length of the CDR3 is 15 residues. The CDR3 here is CASSQDYSGANVLTS. CDR3 coding DNA: TGCGCCAGCAGCCAGGATTATTCTGGGGCCAACGTCCTGACTTCC.

CDR3 amino acids: CASSQEPAGGINSPLHF. CDR3 bases: TGCGCCAGCAGCCAAGAACCGGCGGGGGGGATTAATTCACCCCTCCACTTT. The chain links TRBV4-3 to TRBJ1-6, with a tentative D call TRBD1 (5 bases). Germline loops: CDR1 LGHNA, CDR2 YSLEER. Deletions cut 0 bases from V and 6 bases from J, with 15 bases between. The length of the CDR3 is 17 residues.